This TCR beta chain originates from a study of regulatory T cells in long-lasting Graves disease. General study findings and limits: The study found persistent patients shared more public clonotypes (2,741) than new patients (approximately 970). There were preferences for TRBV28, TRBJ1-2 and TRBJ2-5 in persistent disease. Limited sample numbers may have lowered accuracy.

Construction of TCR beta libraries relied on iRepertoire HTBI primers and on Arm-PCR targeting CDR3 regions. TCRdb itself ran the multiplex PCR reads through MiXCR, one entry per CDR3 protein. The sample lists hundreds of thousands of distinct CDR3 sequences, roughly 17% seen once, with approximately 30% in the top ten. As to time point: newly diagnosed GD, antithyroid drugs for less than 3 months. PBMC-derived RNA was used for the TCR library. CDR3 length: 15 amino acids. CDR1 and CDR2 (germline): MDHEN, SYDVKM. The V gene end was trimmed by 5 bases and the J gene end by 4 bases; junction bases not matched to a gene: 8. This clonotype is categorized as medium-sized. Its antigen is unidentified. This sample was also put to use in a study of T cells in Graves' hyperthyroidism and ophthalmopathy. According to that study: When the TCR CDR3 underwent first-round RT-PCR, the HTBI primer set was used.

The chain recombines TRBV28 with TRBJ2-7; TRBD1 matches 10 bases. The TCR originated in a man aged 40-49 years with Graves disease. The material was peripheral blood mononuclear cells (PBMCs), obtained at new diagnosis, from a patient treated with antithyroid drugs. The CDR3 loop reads CASSHPWTGGYEQYF. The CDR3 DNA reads TGTGCCAGCAGTCACCCGTGGACAGGGGGGTACGAGCAGTACTTC.